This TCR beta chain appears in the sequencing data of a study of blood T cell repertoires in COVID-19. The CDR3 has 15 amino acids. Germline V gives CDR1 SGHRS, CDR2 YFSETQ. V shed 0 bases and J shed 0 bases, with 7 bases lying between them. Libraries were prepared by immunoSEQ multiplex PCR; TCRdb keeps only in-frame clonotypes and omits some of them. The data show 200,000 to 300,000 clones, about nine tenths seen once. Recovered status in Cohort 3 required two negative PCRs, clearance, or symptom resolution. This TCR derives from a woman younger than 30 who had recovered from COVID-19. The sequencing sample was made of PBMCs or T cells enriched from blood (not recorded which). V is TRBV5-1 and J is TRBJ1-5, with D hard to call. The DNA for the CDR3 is TGCGCCAGCAGCTTGGACGGGTATAGCAATCAGCCCCAGCATTTT. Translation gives CASSLDGYSNQPQHF.